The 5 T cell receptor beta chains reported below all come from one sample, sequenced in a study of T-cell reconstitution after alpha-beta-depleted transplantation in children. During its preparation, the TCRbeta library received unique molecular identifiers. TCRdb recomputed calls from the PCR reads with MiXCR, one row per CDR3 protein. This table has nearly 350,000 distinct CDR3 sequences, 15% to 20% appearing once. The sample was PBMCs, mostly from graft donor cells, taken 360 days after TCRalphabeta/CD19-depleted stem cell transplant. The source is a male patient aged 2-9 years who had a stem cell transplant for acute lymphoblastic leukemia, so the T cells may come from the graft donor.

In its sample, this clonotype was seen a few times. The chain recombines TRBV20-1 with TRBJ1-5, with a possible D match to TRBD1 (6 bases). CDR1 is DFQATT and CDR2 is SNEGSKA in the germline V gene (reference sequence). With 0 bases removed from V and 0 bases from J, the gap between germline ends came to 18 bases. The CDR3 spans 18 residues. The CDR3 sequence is CSARERSGTRNSNQPQHF. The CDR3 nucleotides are TGCAGTGCTAGAGAGCGTTCCGGGACAAGAAATAGCAATCAGCCCCAGCATTTT.

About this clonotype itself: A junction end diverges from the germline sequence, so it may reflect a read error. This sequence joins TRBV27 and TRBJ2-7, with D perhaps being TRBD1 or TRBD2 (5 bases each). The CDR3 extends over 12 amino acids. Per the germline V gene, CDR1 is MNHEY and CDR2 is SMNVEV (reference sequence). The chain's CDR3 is CASSLHRDPGAF. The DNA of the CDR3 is TGTGCCAGCAGTTTACATAGGGACCCTGGGGCCTTC.

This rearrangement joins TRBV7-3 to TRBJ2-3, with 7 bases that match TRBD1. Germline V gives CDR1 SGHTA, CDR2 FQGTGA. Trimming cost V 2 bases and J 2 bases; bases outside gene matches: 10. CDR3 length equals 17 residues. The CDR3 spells CASSLVGLRGSTDTQYF. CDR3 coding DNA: TGTGCCAGCAGCTTAGTCGGCCTCAGGGGGTCCACAGATACGCAGTATTTT.

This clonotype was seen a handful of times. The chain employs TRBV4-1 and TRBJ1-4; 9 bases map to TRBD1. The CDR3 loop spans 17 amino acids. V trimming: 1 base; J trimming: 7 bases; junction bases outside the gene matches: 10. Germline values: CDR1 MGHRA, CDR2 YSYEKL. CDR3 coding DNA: TGCGCCAGCAGCCAAGGAGGAACCGGGACAGGGTTTGAAAAACTGTTTTTT. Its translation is CASSQGGTGTGFEKLFF.

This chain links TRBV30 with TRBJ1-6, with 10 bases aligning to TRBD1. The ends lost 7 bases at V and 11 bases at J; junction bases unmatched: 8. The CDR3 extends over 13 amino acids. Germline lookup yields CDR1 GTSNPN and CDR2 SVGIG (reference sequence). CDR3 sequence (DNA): TGTGCCTCCTTCGGACAGGGGGGTCCACCCCTCCACTTT. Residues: CASFGQGGPPLHF. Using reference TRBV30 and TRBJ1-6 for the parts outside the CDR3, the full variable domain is SQTIHQWPATLVQPVGSPLSLECTVEGTSNPNLYWYRQAAGRGLQLLFYSVGIGQISSEVPQNLSASRPQDRQFILSSKKLLLSDSGFYLCASFGQGGPPLHFGNGTRLTVT.